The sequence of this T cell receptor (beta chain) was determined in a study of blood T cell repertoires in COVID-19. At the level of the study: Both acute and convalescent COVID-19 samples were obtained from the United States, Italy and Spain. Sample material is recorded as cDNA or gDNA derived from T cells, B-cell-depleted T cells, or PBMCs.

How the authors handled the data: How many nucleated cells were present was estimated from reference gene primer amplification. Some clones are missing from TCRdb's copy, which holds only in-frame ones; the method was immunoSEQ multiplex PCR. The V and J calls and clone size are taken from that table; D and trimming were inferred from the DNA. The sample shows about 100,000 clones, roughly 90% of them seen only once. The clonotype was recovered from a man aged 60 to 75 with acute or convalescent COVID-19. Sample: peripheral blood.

CDR3 coding DNA: TGTGCCAGCAGCTGGCGGGCGGCGTCTACATCCAAAAACATTCAGTACTTC. This gives the protein CASSWRAASTSKNIQYF. The V and J genes are TRBV11-3 and TRBJ2-4; D is possibly TRBD2 (5 bases). The CDR3 runs to 17 residues. Trimming pared 4 bases from V and 2 bases from J, leaving 18 bases between. Germline CDR1 reads SGHNT; CDR2 reads YENEEA.